This T cell receptor beta chain was sequenced during a study of cytomegalovirus exposure and HLA in healthy donors. On this clone itself: Its antigen is undetermined.

Primers for the PCR totalled 60 Vbeta and 13 Jbeta. Profiled with immunoSEQ multiplex PCR; TCRdb holds only in-frame clones, not every one. The data hold about 100,000 clones, with approximately 72% observed a single time. Findings and limits, study-wide: Most sequenced TCRs were rare (though some public TCRs occurred in many donors).

CDR1 is MNHNY, CDR2 SVGAGI, per germline (reference sequence). V lost 0 bases and J lost 5, with 11 bases in between. CDR3 length equals 15 residues. The sample consisted of PBMCs. This chain joins TRBV6-6 and TRBJ2-1; D is perhaps TRBD1 (6 bases). The sequence was collected from a man aged 40-50 years in good health and CMV-seropositive. This chain's CDR3 is CASSYSGQINNEQFF. For the CDR3, the DNA is TGTGCCAGCAGTTACTCTGGACAGATCAACAATGAGCAGTTCTTC.